The sequence of this T cell receptor (beta chain) was determined in a study of T cells in Graves' hyperthyroidism and ophthalmopathy. Per the germline V gene, CDR1 is DFQATT and CDR2 is SNEGSKA (reference sequence). The length of the CDR3 is 13 residues. V lost 1 base, J lost 5 bases, and 10 bases lay in between. RNA transcripts were the template for amplifying TCR beta CDR3 regions. Researchers ran a first-round RT-PCR on the TCR CDR3 using the HTBI primer set. One entry per CDR3 protein, called by TCRdb with MiXCR from the multiplex PCR reads. The table shows 500,000 to 800,000 distinct CDR3 sequences, with about 14% occurring only once.

The sample consisted of blood. This chain links TRBV20-1 with TRBJ2-3; no clear D gene. This TCR came from a woman in her 50s with Graves' ophthalmopathy. CDR3 coding DNA: TGCAGTGCTAGAGTAGCAGGAGAAGATACGCAGTATTTT. This encodes CSARVAGEDTQYF.